These 14 T cell receptor beta chains originate from one sample sequenced in a study of blood T cell repertoires in COVID-19. TCRdb keeps only in-frame clones here, not all; method: immunoSEQ multiplex PCR. This table has around 54,000 clones, around 90% appearing once. Sequenced material: peripheral blood. These receptors were taken from a human donor in a cohort sampled during active COVID-19.

The chain carries TRBV28 and TRBJ2-3; TRBD2 agrees at 7 bases. With V trimmed by 5 bases and J by 1 base, 6 bases remained unmatched. CDR3 length: 15 residues. In germline, CDR1 is MDHEN, CDR2 SYDVKM. The CDR3 DNA reads as TGTGCCAGCAGTCTTAGTGGGGGGGGCACAGATACGCAGTATTTT. This gives the protein CASSLSGGGTDTQYF.

This chain uses TRBV6-5 with TRBJ1-1; TRBD1 might be the D (5 bases). The germline gives CDR1 MNHEY, CDR2 SVGAGI. This CDR3 spans 15 amino acids. The V end lost 2 bases, the J end lost 1 base, and 11 bases lay between the germline ends. The CDR3 protein is CASSYLGRENTEAFF. The DNA for the CDR3 is TGTGCCAGCAGTTACCTCGGCAGGGAGAACACTGAAGCTTTCTTT.

This chain connects TRBV5-1 to TRBJ1-1; 8 bases match TRBD1. CDR1 and CDR2 (germline): SGHRS, YFSETQ. V lost 5 bases and J lost 2; bases outside the gene matches: 11. The CDR3 has 16 amino acids. This CDR3 is CASREGAGGINTEAFF. The CDR3, as DNA: TGCGCCAGCAGAGAGGGAGCAGGGGGCATAAACACTGAAGCTTTCTTT.

This clone was seen more than once but under ten times. The chain links TRBV18 to TRBJ1-5; weak D call: TRBD1 (5 bases). CDR1 is KGHSH and CDR2 is LQKENI in the germline V gene. V lost 3 bases, J lost 10 bases, and 13 bases lay in between. The CDR3 runs to 13 residues. The CDR3 protein is CASSPGGGLPQHF. DNA for the CDR3: TGTGCCAGCTCACCGGGGGGAGGTCTACCCCAGCATTTT.

This chain uses TRBV9 with TRBJ2-7, with D unclear. With 0 bases removed from V and 2 bases from J, the gap between germline ends came to 12 bases. From germline, CDR1 is SGDLS and CDR2 YYNGEE. This CDR3 has 15 residues. CDR3 sequence: CASSVAESPAYEQYF. For the CDR3, the DNA is TGTGCCAGCAGCGTAGCGGAGAGCCCCGCCTACGAGCAGTACTTC.

This chain uses TRBV3-1 (or the pseudogene TRBV3-2) with TRBJ1-6; 10 bases match TRBD1. The length of the CDR3 is 14 residues. CDR1 and CDR2 (germline): LGHDT, YNNKEL (reference sequence). The trim removed 4 bases at V and 8 bases at J, leaving 2 bases unmatched. DNA of the CDR3: TGTGCCAGCAGCCGGACAGGGGGTGATTCACCCCTCCACTTT. This gives the protein CASSRTGGDSPLHF.

The chain is built from TRBV3-1 (or the pseudogene TRBV3-2) and TRBJ1-6, with 9 bases aligning to TRBD1. The CDR3 consists of 18 residues. The junction had 11 bases not matched to a gene; V was cut back by 0 bases and J by 8 bases. Per germline, CDR1 LGHDT and CDR2 YNNKEL (reference sequence). CDR3 DNA: TGTGCCAGCAGCCAAGATCACACAGGGGGCGGTCAGTATTCACCCCTCCACTTT. It specifies CASSQDHTGGGQYSPLHF.

The J gene is TRBJ2-1, the V gene TRBV2, with D possibly being TRBD1 (6 bases). V was cut by 5 bases and J by 3 bases, with 20 bases left in between. The germline CDR1 and CDR2 sequences are SNHLY and FYNNEI. The CDR3 runs to 17 residues. CDR3 coding DNA: TGTGCCAGCAGTCCTATGAACCCGGGACACCTCTACAATGAGCAGTTCTTC. Translation: CASSPMNPGHLYNEQFF.

The J gene is TRBJ1-2, the V gene TRBV20-1, with D hard to call. CDR1 is DFQATT, CDR2 SNEGSKA, per germline (reference sequence). V lost 3 bases and J 4 bases, leaving 6 bases between the germline ends. CDR3 length: 11 amino acids. The CDR3 sequence is CSARFVYGYTF. The CDR3, as DNA: TGCAGTGCTAGGTTCGTCTATGGCTACACCTTC.

The CDR3 loop reads CASSLSNGGIIAGELFF. DNA of the CDR3: TGTGCCAGCAGCTTATCAAATGGCGGTATAATCGCCGGGGAGCTGTTTTTT. This chain links TRBV7-8 with TRBJ2-2; D is ambiguous. CDR1 is SGHVS, CDR2 FQNEAQ, per germline. The CDR3 length is 17 residues. Trimming pared 2 bases from V and 6 bases from J, leaving 19 bases between.

The chain employs TRBV5-6 and TRBJ2-3, with D possibly matching TRBD1 (6 bases). Germline V gene data show CDR1 as SGHDT and CDR2 as YYEEEE. The ends were cut back, 0 bases at V and 6 bases at J, with 11 bases in the middle. The CDR3 sequence is 14 residues long. The CDR3: CASSLDMGADTQYF. The CDR3 DNA is TGTGCCAGCAGCTTGGATATGGGGGCGGATACGCAGTATTTT.

This chain links TRBV3-1 (or the pseudogene TRBV3-2) with TRBJ2-7; TRBD1 might be the D (5 bases). V was clipped by 0 bases and J by 2 bases, with 20 bases between them. The germline CDR1 and CDR2 sequences are LGHDT and YNNKEL (reference sequence). This CDR3 spans 18 amino acids. CDR3 loop: CASSQDLGAPARTYEQYF. DNA for the CDR3: TGTGCCAGCAGCCAAGATCTTGGGGCTCCTGCCCGGACCTACGAGCAGTACTTC.

The J gene is TRBJ1-1, the V gene TRBV10-3; 7 bases fit TRBD1. V dropped 8 bases and J dropped 2; count of bases not matched to a gene: 5. This CDR3 has 13 amino acids. CDR1 is ENHRY and CDR2 is SYGVKD in the germline V gene. The CDR3 region has the DNA TGTGCCATCGTCGGACAGGCAAACACTGAAGCTTTCTTT. Its protein is CAIVGQANTEAFF.

This clone has a single count. This chain links TRBV28 with TRBJ1-5; D is undetermined. Trimming removed 5 bases at V and 6 bases at J, with 11 bases between. The CDR3 has 13 residues. In germline, CDR1 is MDHEN, CDR2 SYDVKM. The CDR3 sequence is CASSVDWSQPQHF. In DNA, the CDR3 is TGTGCCAGCAGTGTAGACTGGAGTCAGCCCCAGCATTTT.